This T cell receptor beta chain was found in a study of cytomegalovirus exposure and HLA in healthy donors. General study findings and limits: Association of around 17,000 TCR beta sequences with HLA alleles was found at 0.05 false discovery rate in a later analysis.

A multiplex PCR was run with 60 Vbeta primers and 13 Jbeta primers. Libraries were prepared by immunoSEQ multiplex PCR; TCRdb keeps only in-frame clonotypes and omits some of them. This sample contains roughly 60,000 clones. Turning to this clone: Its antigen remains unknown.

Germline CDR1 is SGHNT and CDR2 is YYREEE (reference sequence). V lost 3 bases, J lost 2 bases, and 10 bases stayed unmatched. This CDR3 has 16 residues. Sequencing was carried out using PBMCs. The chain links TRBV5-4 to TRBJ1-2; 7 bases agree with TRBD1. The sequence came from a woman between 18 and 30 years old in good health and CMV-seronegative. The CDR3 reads CASSSPDRVYNYGYTF. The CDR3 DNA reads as TGTGCCAGCAGCTCGCCTGACAGGGTCTACAACTATGGCTACACCTTC.